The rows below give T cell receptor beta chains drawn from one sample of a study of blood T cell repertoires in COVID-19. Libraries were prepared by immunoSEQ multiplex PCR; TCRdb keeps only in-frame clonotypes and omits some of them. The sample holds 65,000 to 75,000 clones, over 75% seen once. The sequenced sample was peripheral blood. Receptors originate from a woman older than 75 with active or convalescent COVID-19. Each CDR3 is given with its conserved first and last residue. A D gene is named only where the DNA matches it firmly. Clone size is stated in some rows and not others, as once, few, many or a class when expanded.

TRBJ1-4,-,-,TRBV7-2,TGTGCCAGCAGCCGCCAGGGACAAGCCAATGAAAAACTGTTTTTT,CASSRQGQANEKLFF
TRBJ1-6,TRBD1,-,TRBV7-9,TGTGCCAGCAGCCAGGGGGCGGCGGATAATTCACCCCTCCACTTT,CASSQGAADNSPLHF
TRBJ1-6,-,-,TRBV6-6,TGTGCCAGCAGTTACTCGAACACCGGGGGGTCACCCCTCCACTTT,CASSYSNTGGSPLHF
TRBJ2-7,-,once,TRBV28,TGTGCCACAAACAGGGGAGGCTCCTACGAGCAGTACTTC,CATNRGGSYEQYF
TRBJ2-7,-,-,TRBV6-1,TGTGCCAGCAGTGAGGTCTCAGGTCCATACGAGCAGTACTTC,CASSEVSGPYEQYF
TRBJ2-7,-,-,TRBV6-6,TGTGCCAGCAGACCCCCTAATGGCGAGCAGTACTTC,CASRPPNGEQYF
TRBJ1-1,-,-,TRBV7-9,TGTGCCAGCAGCTTAGAACTCGCCGAAGCTTTCTTT,CASSLELAEAFF
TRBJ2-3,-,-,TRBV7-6,TGTGCCAGCAGCTTGACGGGGAGGACAGATACGCAGTATTTT,CASSLTGRTDTQYF
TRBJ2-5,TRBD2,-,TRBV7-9,TGTGCCAGCAGCTCCGGTTGGGGGGGACAAGAGACCCAGTACTTC,CASSSGWGGQETQYF
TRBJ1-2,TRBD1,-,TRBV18,TGTGCCAGCTCAACGGGACAGGGGCCCTATGGCTACACCTTC,CASSTGQGPYGYTF
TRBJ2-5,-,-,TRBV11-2,TGTGCCAGCAGAAGGTCTCGGGGGGAGACCCAGTACTTC,CASRRSRGETQYF
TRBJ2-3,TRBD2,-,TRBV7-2,TGTGCCAGCAGCTTAGGTCGAAGCGGGGGCACAGATACGCAGTATTTT,CASSLGRSGGTDTQYF
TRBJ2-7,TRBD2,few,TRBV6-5,TGTGCCAGCTTTCGGGGGGGAGAAGGAACCTACGAGCAGTACTTC,CASFRGGEGTYEQYF
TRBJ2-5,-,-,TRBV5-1,TGCGCCAGCAGCAGTCGTGCAGGGCAGCAAGAGACCCAGTACTTC,CASSSRAGQQETQYF
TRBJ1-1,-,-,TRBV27,TGTGCCAGCTCACAGGGAGCCAACACTGAAGCTTTCTTT,CASSQGANTEAFF
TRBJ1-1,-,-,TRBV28,TGTGCCAGCAGTTTCGGACTCGCTGAAGCTTTCTTT,CASSFGLAEAFF
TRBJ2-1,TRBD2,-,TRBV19,TGTGCCAGTAGGATAGGGAGACTAGCGGGGGGTGTGTCCTACAATGAGCAGTTCTTC,CASRIGRLAGGVSYNEQFF
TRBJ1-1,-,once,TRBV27,TGTGCCAGCAGACCGGCAGGGAAGATACTACGTGGCACTGAAGCTTTCTTT,CASRPAGKILRGTEAFF
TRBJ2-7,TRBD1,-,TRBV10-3,TGTGCCATCAGTTTCGACAGGGACGAGCAGTACTTC,CAISFDRDEQYF
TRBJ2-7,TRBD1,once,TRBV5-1,TGCGCCAGCAGCTACCCCGGACAGGCCTACGAGCAGTACTTC,CASSYPGQAYEQYF
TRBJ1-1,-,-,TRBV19,TGTGCCAGTAGTACCCCCCTTCAGGGTTCCACTGAAGCTTTCTTT,CASSTPLQGSTEAFF
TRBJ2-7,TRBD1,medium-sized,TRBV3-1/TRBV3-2,TGTGCCAGCAGCCAAGAGCAGGGGGAATTCGAGCAGTACTTC,CASSQEQGEFEQYF
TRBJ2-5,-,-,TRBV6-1,TGTGCCAGCAGTGAGTTTCCGGGGGGCCGGGAGACCCAGTACTTC,CASSEFPGGRETQYF
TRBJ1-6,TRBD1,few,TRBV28,TGTGCCAGTCTCCCCCGGGACAGGGTACTTTCACCCCTCCACTTT,CASLPRDRVLSPLHF
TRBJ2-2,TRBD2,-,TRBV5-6,TGTGCCAGCAGCACTGGACTAGCGGGAATCGGGGAGCTGTTTTTT,CASSTGLAGIGELFF
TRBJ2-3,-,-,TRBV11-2,TGTGCCAGCAGCCGGGCGGGTTGGGGCACAGATACGCAGTATTTT,CASSRAGWGTDTQYF
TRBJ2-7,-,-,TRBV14,TGTGCCAGCAGCCAAGGCGGGGCAACTTACGAGCAGTACTTC,CASSQGGATYEQYF
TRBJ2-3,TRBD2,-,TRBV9,TGTGCCAGCAGCCTGAGCGGGGGGGACACAGATACGCAGTATTTT,CASSLSGGDTDTQYF
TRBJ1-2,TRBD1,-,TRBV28,TGTGCCAGCAGTTGGGGGACAGGGGACGGCTACACCTTC,CASSWGTGDGYTF
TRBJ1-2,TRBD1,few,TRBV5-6,TGTGCCAGCAGCGCACCGGGACAGCAGCGCCCGGAGGGATCCTATGGCTACACCTTC,CASSAPGQQRPEGSYGYTF
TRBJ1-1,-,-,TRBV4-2,TGTGCCAGCAGCCAAGAGGGCGGGGATTTTACTGAAGCTTTCTTT,CASSQEGGDFTEAFF
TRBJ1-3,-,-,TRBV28,TGTGCCAGCAGGAGCGGAGGAAACACCATATATTTT,CASRSGGNTIYF
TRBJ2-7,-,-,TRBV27,TGTGCCAGCAGTTTAGGTACAGGGTTTGAGCAGTACTTC,CASSLGTGFEQYF
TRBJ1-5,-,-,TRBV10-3,TGTGCCATCAGGTCGGCTCAGGGCGAATATAGCAATCAGCCCCAGCATTTT,CAIRSAQGEYSNQPQHF
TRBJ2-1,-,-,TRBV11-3,TGTGCCAGCAGCTTATATGATGAGCAGTTCTTC,CASSLYDEQFF
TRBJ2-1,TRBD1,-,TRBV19,TGTGCCATCGCGGGACAGGGGGCAAATGAGCAGTTCTTC,CAIAGQGANEQFF
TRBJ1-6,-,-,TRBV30,TGTGCCTGGAGGGCCCGGGGGGATTCACCCCTCCACTTT,CAWRARGDSPLHF
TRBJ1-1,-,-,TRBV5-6,TGTGCCAGCAGCCGAGCCCCCACGAACACTGAAGCTTTCTTT,CASSRAPTNTEAFF
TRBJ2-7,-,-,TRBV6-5,TGTGCCAGCAGTAGCCTAGCGAACAAAGTTGAGCAGTACTTC,CASSSLANKVEQYF
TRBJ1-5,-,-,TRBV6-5,TGTGCCAGCAGTTCCCAGGGGCAGGGGTCTCAGCCCCAGCATTTT,CASSSQGQGSQPQHF
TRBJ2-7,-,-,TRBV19,TGTGCCAGTAGTCCAATGGCCGTCTTACAGCACGAGCAGTACTTC,CASSPMAVLQHEQYF
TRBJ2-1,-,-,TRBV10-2,TGCGCCAGCAGAGATCATAGCTCCTACAATGAGCAGTTCTTC,CASRDHSSYNEQFF
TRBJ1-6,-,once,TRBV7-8,TGTGCCAGCAGCTTACTCATCGGACAGCGAAGCTCCTATAATTCACCCCTCCACTTT,CASSLLIGQRSSYNSPLHF
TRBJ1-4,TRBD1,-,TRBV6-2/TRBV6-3,TGTGCCAGCAGTTTCGCCGGGACAGACAATGAAAAACTGTTTTTT,CASSFAGTDNEKLFF
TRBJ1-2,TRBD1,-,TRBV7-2,TGTGCCAGCAGCACCGGGACAGGGAATCGCTACACCTTC,CASSTGTGNRYTF
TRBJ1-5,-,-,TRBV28,TGTGCCAGCAGTTCCGGACAGATCGGCAATCAGCCCCAGCATTTT,CASSSGQIGNQPQHF
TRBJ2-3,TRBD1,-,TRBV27,TGTGCCAGCAGTACACTGGGACAGGGGCCGAACACAGATACGCAGTATTTT,CASSTLGQGPNTDTQYF
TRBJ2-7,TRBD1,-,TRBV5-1,TGCGCCAGCAGACTGGTGGGGACAGGCTACGAGCAGTACTTC,CASRLVGTGYEQYF
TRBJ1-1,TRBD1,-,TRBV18,TGTGCCAGCTCCCACAGGGGGCAGGCGGTGAACACTGAAGCTTTCTTT,CASSHRGQAVNTEAFF
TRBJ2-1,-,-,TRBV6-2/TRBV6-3,TGTGCCAGCAGCATTTTACGAGGCGACAATGAGCAGTTCTTC,CASSILRGDNEQFF
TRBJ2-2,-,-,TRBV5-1,TGCGCCAGCAGCCTCCGACAGCAAACGAACACCGGGGAGCTGTTTTTT,CASSLRQQTNTGELFF
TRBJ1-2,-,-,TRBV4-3,TGCGCCAGCAGCCAAGACTCGGACAGCCTTTATGGCTACACCTTC,CASSQDSDSLYGYTF